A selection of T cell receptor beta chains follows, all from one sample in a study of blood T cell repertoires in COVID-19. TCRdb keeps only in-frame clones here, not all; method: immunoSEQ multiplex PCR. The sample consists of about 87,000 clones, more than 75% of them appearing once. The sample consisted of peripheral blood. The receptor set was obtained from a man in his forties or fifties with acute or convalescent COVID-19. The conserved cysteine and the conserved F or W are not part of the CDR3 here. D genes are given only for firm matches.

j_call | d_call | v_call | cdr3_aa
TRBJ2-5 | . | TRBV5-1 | ASSLFRTTPRTQY
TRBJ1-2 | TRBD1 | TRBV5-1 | ASKDRGSAGYT
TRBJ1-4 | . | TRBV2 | ASRRRTATNEKLF
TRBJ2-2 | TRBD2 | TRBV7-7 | ASSLGVAGAGTGELF
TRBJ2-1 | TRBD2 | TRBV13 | ASSSGRGLAGEQF
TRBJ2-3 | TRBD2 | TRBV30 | AWSLGGGAQDTQY
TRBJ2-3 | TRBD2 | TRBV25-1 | ASSEFGGLAGTDTQY
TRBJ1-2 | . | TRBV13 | ASSSLPYGYT
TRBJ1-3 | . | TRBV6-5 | ASSAYASGNTIY
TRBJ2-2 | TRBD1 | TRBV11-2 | ASSFGQGGELF
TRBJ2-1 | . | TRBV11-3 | ASSPTSTAEQF
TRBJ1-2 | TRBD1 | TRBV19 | ATTGVYGYT
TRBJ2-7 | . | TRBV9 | ASSAPPGVEQY
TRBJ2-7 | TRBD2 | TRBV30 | AWSVVGLGTYEQY
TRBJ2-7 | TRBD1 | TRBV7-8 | ASSLGSDRGYEQY
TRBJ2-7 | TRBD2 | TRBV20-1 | SASSGRVSYEQY
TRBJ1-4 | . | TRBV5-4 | ASSTTGSEKLF
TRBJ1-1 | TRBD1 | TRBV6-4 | ASSVRTGGGEAF
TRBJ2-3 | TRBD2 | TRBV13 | ASSQGLAGVSDTQY
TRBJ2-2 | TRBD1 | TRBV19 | ASRLDRVTGELF
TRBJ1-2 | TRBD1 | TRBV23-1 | ASSQTGTGITNYGYT
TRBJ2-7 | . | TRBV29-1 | SVQPGDEQY
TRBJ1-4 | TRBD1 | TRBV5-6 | ASSSTGGREKLF
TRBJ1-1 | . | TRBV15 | ATSRDSVQGRAF
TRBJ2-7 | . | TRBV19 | ASSTDSYEQY
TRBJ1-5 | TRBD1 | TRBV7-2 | ASRLRDRDQPQH
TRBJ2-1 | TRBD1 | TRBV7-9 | ASSLGQGINNEQF
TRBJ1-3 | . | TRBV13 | ASSPRRGRGSGNTIY
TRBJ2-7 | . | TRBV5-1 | ASSFGGDYEQY
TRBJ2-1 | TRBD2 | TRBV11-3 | ASSSTLIGGSLVVNEQF
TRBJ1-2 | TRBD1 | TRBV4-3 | ASSQGGGQGGYGYT
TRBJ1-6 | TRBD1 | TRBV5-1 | ASSFRGTGDNSPLH
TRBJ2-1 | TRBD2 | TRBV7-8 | ASSAPPGLVALGPNEQF
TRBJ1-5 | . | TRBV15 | ATSNAQGRGQPQH
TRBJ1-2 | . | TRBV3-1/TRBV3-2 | ASSQADRPGYT
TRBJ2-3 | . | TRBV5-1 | ASSWTSTDTQY
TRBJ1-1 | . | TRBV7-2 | ASSFTGNTEAF
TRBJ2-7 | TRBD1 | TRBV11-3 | ASSLGQGAEQY
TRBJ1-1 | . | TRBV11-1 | ASSLRGQTNTEAF
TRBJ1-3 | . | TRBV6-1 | ASSDLAVEGNTIY
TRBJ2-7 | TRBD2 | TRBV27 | ASSSGLAGYYEQY
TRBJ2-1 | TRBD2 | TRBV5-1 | ASSSLAGGDNEQF
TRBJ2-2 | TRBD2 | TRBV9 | ASSTPRPGTSGTGELF
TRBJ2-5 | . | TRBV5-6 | ASSQPWGGGETQY
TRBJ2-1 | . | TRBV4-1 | ASSQQTERLEQF
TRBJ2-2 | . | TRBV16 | ASSQSGAGELF
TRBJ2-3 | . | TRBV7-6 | ASSLEGESTDTQY
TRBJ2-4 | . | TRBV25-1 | ASSEGGGNIQY
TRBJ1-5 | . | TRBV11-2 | ASSFQDNQPQH
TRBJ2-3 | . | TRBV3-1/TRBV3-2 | ASSQLEYGTDTQY
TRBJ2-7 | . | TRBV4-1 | ASSQEGTGAIYEQY
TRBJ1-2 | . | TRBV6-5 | ASSYSGSYGYT
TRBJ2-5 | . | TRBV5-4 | ASSFRHQQETQY
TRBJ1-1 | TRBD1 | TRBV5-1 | ASSLVTGGGTEAF
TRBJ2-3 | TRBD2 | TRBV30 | AWSGGLAGGGDTQY